Listed below are T cell receptor beta chains from one sample, sequenced in a study of OX40 agonist ivuxolimab in advanced cancers. The assay was immunoSEQ multiplex PCR, and TCRdb's table has in-frame clones only and misses some. The sample holds more than 85,000 clones, roughly nine tenths seen once. The sequenced sample was CD4+ or CD8+ T cells sorted from blood, obtained in a trial of the OX40 agonist ivuxolimab. Every receptor here comes from an adult with an advanced solid tumor such as melanoma, head and neck, liver or kidney cancer. Each CDR3 is given with its conserved first and last residue. The D gene is left open where the match is weak. Size is omitted from some rows. Given values are once, few, many or a class for expanded clones.

D: TRBD1
V: TRBV7-2
size: .
J: TRBJ2-3
DNA: TGTGCCAGCAGCTTTCGGGACAGCAGGTCCACAGATACGCAGTATTTT
CDR3: CASSFRDSRSTDTQYF

D: TRBD1
V: TRBV25-1
size: .
J: TRBJ2-7
DNA: TGTGCCAGCAGGCCTTCAGGGGGCGCTCTCGAGCAGTACTTC
CDR3: CASRPSGGALEQYF

D: .
V: TRBV7-3
size: .
J: TRBJ2-2
DNA: TGTGCCAGCAGCAAACAGGACGCCTCGAACACCGGGGAGCTGTTTTTT
CDR3: CASSKQDASNTGELFF

D: .
V: TRBV28
size: .
J: TRBJ2-7
DNA: TGTGCCAGCAGTTTACCAGGGTCCTACGAGCAGTACTTC
CDR3: CASSLPGSYEQYF

D: .
V: TRBV7-3
size: .
J: TRBJ2-1
DNA: TGTGCCAGCAGCTTAGAGGGATGGAACAATGAGCAGTTCTTC
CDR3: CASSLEGWNNEQFF

D: TRBD2
V: TRBV30
size: .
J: TRBJ2-3
DNA: TGTGCCTGGAGTATTCTAGCGGGAGAGGGAGATACGCAGTATTTT
CDR3: CAWSILAGEGDTQYF

D: .
V: TRBV11-3
size: .
J: TRBJ1-1
DNA: TGTGCCAGCAGCAAGGAGGCGAACACTGAAGCTTTCTTT
CDR3: CASSKEANTEAFF

D: .
V: TRBV6-1
size: .
J: TRBJ1-1
DNA: TGTGCCAGCAGTGAAGGCCTAATGAACACTGAAGCTTTCTTT
CDR3: CASSEGLMNTEAFF

D: .
V: TRBV30
size: .
J: TRBJ1-1
DNA: TGTGCCTGGACGACCCGGGGCCCGAACACTGAAGCTTTCTTT
CDR3: CAWTTRGPNTEAFF

D: TRBD1
V: TRBV29-1
size: .
J: TRBJ2-7
DNA: TGCAGCGTTGGGACAGGGGGGGATTACGAGCAGTACTTC
CDR3: CSVGTGGDYEQYF

D: TRBD2
V: TRBV19
size: once
J: TRBJ2-1
DNA: TGTGCCAGTAGTATAGATCCCGTCTCCGTCACTAGCGGGGGGTGGAATGAGCAGTTCTTC
CDR3: CASSIDPVSVTSGGWNEQFF

D: TRBD1
V: TRBV7-9
size: .
J: TRBJ1-2
DNA: TGTGCCAGCAGCTTAATCGGACAGGGATTCCATGGCTACACCTTC
CDR3: CASSLIGQGFHGYTF

D: .
V: TRBV15
size: .
J: TRBJ2-2
DNA: TGTGCCACCAGCAGAGAACTATACACGAACACCGGGGAGCTGTTTTTT
CDR3: CATSRELYTNTGELFF

D: TRBD1
V: TRBV5-4
size: .
J: TRBJ1-6
DNA: TGTGCCAGCAGCGGGACAGGGGCGAGCTCCTATAATTCACCCCTCCACTTT
CDR3: CASSGTGASSYNSPLHF

D: TRBD2
V: TRBV27
size: .
J: TRBJ2-1
DNA: TGTGCCAGCAAAGGAGCGGGAGATACCTACAATGAGCAGTTCTTC
CDR3: CASKGAGDTYNEQFF

D: TRBD1
V: TRBV7-6
size: .
J: TRBJ2-7
DNA: TGTGCCAGCAGCGCCGGGACAGGGGCCTACGGGCAGTACTTC
CDR3: CASSAGTGAYGQYF

D: .
V: TRBV18
size: .
J: TRBJ1-2
DNA: TGTGCCAGCTTACCGTCCCCTGAGGGGTCTAACTATGGCTACACCTTC
CDR3: CASLPSPEGSNYGYTF

D: TRBD1
V: TRBV5-4
size: .
J: TRBJ1-1
DNA: TGTGCCAGCAGTGTAACCGGGACAGGGGCCCGCTGGGTAGGTAGAACTGAAGCTTTCTTT
CDR3: CASSVTGTGARWVGRTEAFF